The rows below give T cell receptor beta chains drawn from one sample of a study of identical twins. MiXCR, applied by TCRdb to the 5' RACE reads, yields one record per CDR3 protein. Altogether fewer than 900,000 distinct CDR3 sequences are present, around 21% being singletons, with the ten largest covering more than 4%. These data were also reused for a study on T cells expressing NK-cell markers.

What was sequenced was PBMCs. These receptors all stem from a woman aged 18-30 years in good health. The CDR3 runs from the conserved cysteine through the conserved F or W. Fields, in order: D gene, clone size, V gene, J gene, CDR3 protein, CDR3 DNA. A D gene is named only where the DNA matches it firmly. Some rows have no size entry. The others give once, few or many, or a class for an expanded clone.

d_gene: TRBD2; abundance: many; v_gene: TRBV27; j_gene: TRBJ2-7; CDR3aa: CASRTPGLAGGGSYEQYF; CDR3nt: TGTGCCAGCAGAACTCCGGGACTAGCGGGGGGAGGGTCCTACGAGCAGTACTTC
d_gene: TRBD2; abundance: few; v_gene: TRBV20-1; j_gene: TRBJ2-3; CDR3aa: CSARILAGSTDTQYF; CDR3nt: TGCAGTGCGAGGATCTTAGCGGGAAGCACAGATACGCAGTATTTT
d_gene: TRBD2; abundance: .; v_gene: TRBV12-3/TRBV12-4; j_gene: TRBJ2-7; CDR3aa: CASSIGTSGRRSNEQYF; CDR3nt: TGTGCCAGCAGCATTGGGACTAGCGGGAGGAGGTCGAACGAGCAGTACTTC
d_gene: .; abundance: .; v_gene: TRBV12-3/TRBV12-4; j_gene: TRBJ1-2; CDR3aa: CASSTRGYGYTF; CDR3nt: TGTGCCAGCAGTACCAGGGGATATGGCTACACCTTC
d_gene: .; abundance: many; v_gene: TRBV5-1; j_gene: TRBJ2-3; CDR3aa: CASSPTSSPDTQYF; CDR3nt: TGCGCCAGCAGCCCAACTAGTAGCCCAGATACGCAGTATTTT
d_gene: TRBD2; abundance: few; v_gene: TRBV6-1; j_gene: TRBJ2-1; CDR3aa: CASRFPGTSGGNEQFF; CDR3nt: TGTGCCAGCCGATTCCCCGGGACTAGCGGGGGCAATGAGCAGTTCTTC
d_gene: .; abundance: few; v_gene: TRBV11-2; j_gene: TRBJ2-1; CDR3aa: CASSLDPGYNEQFF; CDR3nt: TGTGCCAGCAGCTTAGATCCGGGGTACAATGAGCAGTTCTTC
d_gene: .; abundance: .; v_gene: TRBV10-2; j_gene: TRBJ2-7; CDR3aa: CASSAGQPTYEQYF; CDR3nt: TGCGCCAGCAGCGCGGGACAGCCGACCTACGAGCAGTACTTC
d_gene: TRBD2; abundance: few; v_gene: TRBV20-1; j_gene: TRBJ2-7; CDR3aa: CSARPYLSGRNYEQYF; CDR3nt: TGCAGTGCCCGGCCCTACCTTAGCGGGAGGAACTACGAGCAGTACTTC
d_gene: .; abundance: few; v_gene: TRBV30; j_gene: TRBJ2-1; CDR3aa: CAWSEAFEQFF; CDR3nt: TGTGCCTGGAGTGAGGCGTTTGAGCAGTTCTTC
d_gene: .; abundance: .; v_gene: TRBV29-1; j_gene: TRBJ2-6; CDR3aa: CSVAIRSGANVLTF; CDR3nt: TGCAGCGTCGCCATACGCTCTGGGGCCAACGTCCTGACTTTC
d_gene: TRBD1; abundance: few; v_gene: TRBV10-3; j_gene: TRBJ2-7; CDR3aa: CAISGTASYEQYF; CDR3nt: TGTGCCATCAGCGGGACAGCCTCCTACGAGCAGTACTTC
d_gene: TRBD1; abundance: few; v_gene: TRBV9; j_gene: TRBJ2-7; CDR3aa: CASSADRGISEQYF; CDR3nt: TGTGCCAGCAGTGCCGACAGGGGAATTAGCGAGCAGTACTTC
d_gene: .; abundance: few; v_gene: TRBV7-9; j_gene: TRBJ1-1; CDR3aa: CASSGIAAIAFF; CDR3nt: TGTGCCAGCAGCGGTATAGCAGCGATAGCTTTCTTT
d_gene: TRBD2; abundance: .; v_gene: TRBV20-1; j_gene: TRBJ2-1; CDR3aa: CSASRGLAVSF; CDR3nt: TGCAGTGCTAGTAGGGGACTAGCCGTTTCTTTC
d_gene: .; abundance: many; v_gene: TRBV6-5; j_gene: TRBJ2-1; CDR3aa: CATAIPTMEFF; CDR3nt: TGTGCCACCGCTATCCCAACTATGGAGTTCTTC
d_gene: TRBD2; abundance: .; v_gene: TRBV27; j_gene: TRBJ2-5; CDR3aa: CATRLAGGPGETQYF; CDR3nt: TGTGCCACGCGACTAGCGGGGGGGCCCGGAGAGACCCAGTACTTC
d_gene: .; abundance: few; v_gene: TRBV6-1; j_gene: TRBJ1-5; CDR3aa: CASSTRGGGSNQPQHF; CDR3nt: TGTGCCAGCTCAACCCGAGGGGGAGGCAGCAATCAGCCCCAGCATTTT
d_gene: TRBD1; abundance: .; v_gene: TRBV7-7; j_gene: TRBJ2-3; CDR3aa: CASSLGGDRGDTQYF; CDR3nt: TGTGCCAGCAGCTTAGGTGGGGACAGGGGAGATACGCAGTATTTT
d_gene: .; abundance: .; v_gene: TRBV25-1; j_gene: TRBJ2-4; CDR3aa: CASRVQSHRECCRQRNIQYF; CDR3nt: TGTGCCAGCAGGGTGCAGTCCCACAGGGAATGTTGCCGGCAAAGAAACATTCAGTACTTC
d_gene: TRBD2; abundance: few; v_gene: TRBV24-1; j_gene: TRBJ2-1; CDR3aa: CATSDPTSGKYNEQFF; CDR3nt: TGTGCCACCAGTGATCCGACTAGCGGGAAATACAATGAGCAGTTCTTC
d_gene: TRBD1; abundance: .; v_gene: TRBV5-1; j_gene: TRBJ2-3; CDR3aa: CASTRGQGSDTQYF; CDR3nt: TGCGCCAGCACCCGGGGACAGGGGAGTGATACGCAGTATTTT
d_gene: .; abundance: .; v_gene: TRBV5-5; j_gene: TRBJ2-1; CDR3aa: CASSLPWRASSYNEQFF; CDR3nt: TGTGCCAGCAGCCTTCCCTGGCGGGCCAGCTCCTACAATGAGCAGTTCTTC
d_gene: TRBD1; abundance: .; v_gene: TRBV2; j_gene: TRBJ2-5; CDR3aa: CASSRTGIDGETQYF; CDR3nt: TGTGCCAGCTCCAGGACAGGGATCGATGGGGAGACCCAGTACTTC
d_gene: .; abundance: .; v_gene: TRBV4-3; j_gene: TRBJ2-7; CDR3aa: CASSHYEGQSYEQYF; CDR3nt: TGCGCCAGCAGCCACTACGAGGGTCAATCCTACGAGCAGTACTTC
d_gene: .; abundance: .; v_gene: TRBV12-5; j_gene: TRBJ1-2; CDR3aa: CASQGLTYGYTF; CDR3nt: TGTGCTAGTCAAGGGCTGACTTATGGCTACACCTTC
d_gene: .; abundance: many; v_gene: TRBV10-3; j_gene: TRBJ2-1; CDR3aa: CAIRLRGDSYNEQFF; CDR3nt: TGTGCCATCAGACTGAGGGGGGACTCCTACAATGAGCAGTTCTTC
d_gene: .; abundance: many; v_gene: TRBV20-1; j_gene: TRBJ2-2; CDR3aa: CSASWGSTGELFF; CDR3nt: TGCAGTGCTAGTTGGGGAAGCACCGGGGAGCTGTTTTTT
d_gene: TRBD1; abundance: few; v_gene: TRBV20-1; j_gene: TRBJ1-6; CDR3aa: CSARPLLTGVGNSPLHF; CDR3nt: TGCAGTGCTAGGCCTCTTTTGACAGGGGTAGGGAATTCACCCCTCCACTTT
d_gene: TRBD1; abundance: .; v_gene: TRBV18; j_gene: TRBJ2-1; CDR3aa: CASSPPGQGSYNEQFF; CDR3nt: TGTGCCAGCTCACCTCCGGGACAGGGGTCCTACAATGAGCAGTTCTTC
d_gene: TRBD2; abundance: few; v_gene: TRBV7-2; j_gene: TRBJ2-5; CDR3aa: CASSFSGGVRETQYF; CDR3nt: TGTGCCAGCAGCTTCTCGGGGGGGGTACGGGAGACCCAGTACTTC
d_gene: TRBD2; abundance: .; v_gene: TRBV7-6; j_gene: TRBJ2-1; CDR3aa: CASSSSTSGRQWEQFF; CDR3nt: TGTGCCAGCAGCTCTTCGACTAGCGGGAGGCAATGGGAGCAGTTCTTC
d_gene: TRBD2; abundance: many; v_gene: TRBV15; j_gene: TRBJ2-7; CDR3aa: CATRPLAGGPYEQYF; CDR3nt: TGTGCCACCCGCCCGTTAGCGGGAGGTCCCTACGAGCAGTACTTC
d_gene: TRBD2; abundance: few; v_gene: TRBV7-8; j_gene: TRBJ2-4; CDR3aa: CASSLGPSGIAKNIQYF; CDR3nt: TGTGCCAGCAGCTTAGGACCGAGCGGGATAGCCAAAAACATTCAGTACTTC
d_gene: .; abundance: .; v_gene: TRBV10-3; j_gene: TRBJ2-1; CDR3aa: CAISERGDEQFF; CDR3nt: TGTGCCATCAGTGAGCGGGGAGATGAGCAGTTCTTC
d_gene: .; abundance: .; v_gene: TRBV9; j_gene: TRBJ2-2; CDR3aa: CASSVPATGELFF; CDR3nt: TGTGCCAGCAGCGTCCCGGCCACCGGGGAGCTGTTTTTT